A single sample is the source of the 7 T cell receptor beta chains below, sequenced in a study of CD8 T cells in ankylosing spondylitis. TCRdb used MiXCR to reprocess the 5' RACE reads, holding one entry per CDR3 protein. This sample carries about 240,000 distinct CDR3 sequences, 8% to 9% of them seen once, and the ten largest clones take about 5%. Sequenced input: blood, either unsorted or a sorted T cell fraction (not recorded which). Every receptor here comes from a female donor with ankylosing spondylitis or in good health (not recorded which).

Many counts were recorded for this clonotype. This chain uses TRBV6-2 or TRBV6-3 with TRBJ1-6; unclear D gene. The length of the CDR3 is 14 residues. Trimming removed 7 bases at V and 0 bases at J, with 7 bases between. Germline loops: CDR1 MNHEY, CDR2 SVGEGT. DNA of the CDR3: TGTGCCAGCACACGGAGCTCCTATAATTCACCCCTCCACTTT. As protein: CASTRSSYNSPLHF.

In this sample, this clonotype turned up a few times. This chain uses TRBV7-9 with TRBJ2-1; 9 bases map to TRBD2. The trim removed 0 bases at V and 5 bases at J, leaving 8 bases unmatched. The CDR3 is made up of 17 amino acids. Germline CDR1 and CDR2: SEHNR and FQNEAQ (reference sequence). The CDR3 region has the DNA TGTGCCAGCAGCTTAGCGCGCAGCGGGAGGTTGAACAATGAGCAGTTCTTC. Translated: CASSLARSGRLNNEQFF.

This sequence joins TRBV29-1 and TRBJ2-5; D call uncertain. The V end was cut by 1 base, the J end by 3 bases, with 6 bases between. Germline V gene data show CDR1 as SQVTM and CDR2 as ANQGSEA. CDR3 length: 12 amino acids. The CDR3 coding sequence is TGCAGCGTTGAAGGCGGAGAAGAGACCCAGTACTTC. Encoded protein: CSVEGGEETQYF.

The sample holds many counts of this clonotype. This chain links TRBV7-2 with TRBJ2-5, with TRBD2 identical over 10 bases. The CDR3 runs to 16 residues. Germline assignment: CDR1 SGHTA and CDR2 FQGNSA. V was pared by 1 base and J by 3 bases, with 5 bases of the junction left unmatched. The CDR3 coding sequence is TGTGCCAGCAGCTTAGTGAGGACTAGCGGTAAAGAGACCCAGTACTTC. Translation: CASSLVRTSGKETQYF. The full variable domain, completed using reference TRBV7-2 and TRBJ2-5, is GAGVSQSPSNKVTEKGKDVELRCDPISGHTALYWYRQSLGQGLEFLIYFQGNSAPDKSGLPSDRFSAERTGGSVSTLTIQRTQQEDSAVYLCASSLVRTSGKETQYFGPGTRLLVL.

This chain uses TRBV19 with TRBJ1-1, with D unresolved. The germline V gene encodes CDR1 LNHDA and CDR2 SQIVND (reference sequence). The CDR3 is 9 amino acids. V was pared by 4 bases and J by 13 bases, with 7 bases between. The CDR3 here is CASSTPFFF. The CDR3 region has the DNA TGTGCCAGTAGTACCCCATTTTTCTTT. The full variable domain, in which reference TRBV19 and TRBJ1-1 provide the parts outside the CDR3, is DGGITQSPKYLFRKEGQNVTLSCEQNLNHDAMYWYRQDPGQGLRLIYYSQIVNDFQKGDIAEGYSVSREKKESFPLTVTSAQKNPTAFYLCASSTPFFFGQGTRLTVV.

The table lists this clonotype with many counts. This sequence joins TRBV10-3 and TRBJ2-5, with 9 bases fitting TRBD2. Germline CDR1 reads ENHRY; CDR2 reads SYGVKD. This CDR3 comprises 14 residues. The V and J ends lost 6 bases and 3 bases, in that order; junction bases with no gene match: 5. DNA of the CDR3: TGTGCCATCAGACCGGGACTAGCCAAAGAGACCCAGTACTTC. It translates to CAIRPGLAKETQYF.

The sample holds many counts of this clonotype. The chain employs TRBV6-1 and TRBJ2-2; unclear D gene. The length of the CDR3 is 17 residues. Trimming cost V 6 bases and J 1 base, with 18 bases left between them. In germline, CDR1 is MNHNS, CDR2 SASEGT. CDR3 DNA sequence: TGTGCCAGCAGATCCCTCCCCGAGTTAGGGAACACCGGGGAGCTGTTTTTT. It translates to CASRSLPELGNTGELFF.